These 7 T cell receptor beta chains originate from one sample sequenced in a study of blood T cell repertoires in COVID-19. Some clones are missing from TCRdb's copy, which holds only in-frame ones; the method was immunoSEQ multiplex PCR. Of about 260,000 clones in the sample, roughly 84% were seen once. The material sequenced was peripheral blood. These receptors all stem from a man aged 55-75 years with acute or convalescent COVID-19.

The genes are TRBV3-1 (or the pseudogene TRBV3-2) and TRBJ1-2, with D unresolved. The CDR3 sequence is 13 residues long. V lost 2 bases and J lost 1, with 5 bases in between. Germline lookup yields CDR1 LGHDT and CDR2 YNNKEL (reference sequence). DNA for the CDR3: TGTGCCAGCAGCCAAAGGAGTAACTATGGCTACACCTTC. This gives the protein CASSQRSNYGYTF.

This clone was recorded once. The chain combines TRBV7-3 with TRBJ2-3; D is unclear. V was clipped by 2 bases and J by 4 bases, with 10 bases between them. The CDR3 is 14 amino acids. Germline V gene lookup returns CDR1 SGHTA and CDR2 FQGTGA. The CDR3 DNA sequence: TGTGCCAGCAGCTTATCTAGTTCCGCAGATACGCAGTATTTT. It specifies CASSLSSSADTQYF.

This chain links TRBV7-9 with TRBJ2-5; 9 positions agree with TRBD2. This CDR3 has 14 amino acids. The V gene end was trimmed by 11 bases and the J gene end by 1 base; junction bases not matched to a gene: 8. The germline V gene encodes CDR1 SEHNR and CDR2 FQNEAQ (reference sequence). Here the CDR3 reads CAAGAGGPQETQYF. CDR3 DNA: TGTGCCGCGGGGGCGGGAGGGCCCCAAGAGACCCAGTACTTC.

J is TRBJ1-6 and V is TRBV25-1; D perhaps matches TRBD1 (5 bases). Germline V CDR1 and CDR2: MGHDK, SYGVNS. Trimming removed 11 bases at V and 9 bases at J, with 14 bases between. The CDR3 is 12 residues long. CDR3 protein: CAANGRGSPLHF. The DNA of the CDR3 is TGTGCCGCTAATGGGAGGGGTTCACCCCTCCACTTT.

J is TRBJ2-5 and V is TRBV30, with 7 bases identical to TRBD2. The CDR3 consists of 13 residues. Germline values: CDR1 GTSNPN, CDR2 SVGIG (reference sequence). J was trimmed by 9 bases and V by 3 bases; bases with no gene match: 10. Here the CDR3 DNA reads TGTGCCTGGAGCGGGGGGACCTTTGGGGCCCAGTACTTC. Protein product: CAWSGGTFGAQYF.

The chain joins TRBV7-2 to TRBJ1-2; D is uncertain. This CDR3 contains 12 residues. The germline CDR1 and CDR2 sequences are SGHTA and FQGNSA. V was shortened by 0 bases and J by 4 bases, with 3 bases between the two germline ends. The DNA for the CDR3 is TGTGCCAGCAGCTTAGCTCGCTATGGCTACACCTTC. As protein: CASSLARYGYTF. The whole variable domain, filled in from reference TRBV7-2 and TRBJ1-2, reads GAGVSQSPSNKVTEKGKDVELRCDPISGHTALYWYRQSLGQGLEFLIYFQGNSAPDKSGLPSDRFSAERTGGSVSTLTIQRTQQEDSAVYLCASSLARYGYTFGSGTRLTVV.

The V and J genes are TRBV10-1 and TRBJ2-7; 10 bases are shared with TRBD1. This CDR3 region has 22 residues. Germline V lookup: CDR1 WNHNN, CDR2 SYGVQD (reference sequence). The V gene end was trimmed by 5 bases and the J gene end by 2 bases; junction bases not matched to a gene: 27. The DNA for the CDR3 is TGCGCCAGCAGTCCGATGATTCAGAGGGACAGACAGGGGGCGGTAAGGACCTACGAGCAGTACTTC. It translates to CASSPMIQRDRQGAVRTYEQYF.